One sample yielded the 2 T cell receptor beta chains listed below, sequenced in a study of blood T cell repertoires in COVID-19. Sequencing was performed with immunoSEQ multiplex PCR; in TCRdb, only in-frame clones are kept and a portion is missing. The sample consists of about 130,000 clones, just over 75% of them appearing once. The sequenced material came from peripheral blood. These receptors came from a human donor in a cohort sampled during active COVID-19.

The chain has TRBV18 and TRBJ2-5, with a possible D match to TRBD2 (6 bases). From germline, CDR1 is KGHSH and CDR2 LQKENI. V lost 3 bases to trimming and J lost 5 bases, with 13 bases between them. This CDR3 is built from 14 residues. The CDR3 reads CASSPAGGSETQYF. CDR3 DNA: TGTGCCAGCTCACCGGCCGGGGGAAGCGAGACCCAGTACTTC.

The chain employs TRBV2 and TRBJ2-7, with 10 positions matching TRBD1. This CDR3 region has 17 residues. J was trimmed by 3 bases and V by 4 bases; bases with no gene match: 12. CDR1 SNHLY and CDR2 FYNNEI come from the germline V gene. The CDR3 region has the DNA TGTGCCAGCAGTGTAGTCGCCAAGACAGGGGGCGGCTACGAGCAGTACTTC. Amino acid sequence: CASSVVAKTGGGYEQYF.